The clone carrying this TCR beta chain has a handful of counts. Its antigen is as yet unknown. These data belong to a study of cytomegalovirus exposure and HLA in healthy donors. Study conclusions and caveats: CMV serostatus was the only recorded immune exposure for donors. Within an earlier analysis, most TCR beta V segments proved productive either about 90% or about 30% of the time.

V lost 5 bases to trimming and J lost 2 bases; unmatched junction nucleotides: 10. Germline lookup yields CDR1 SGHVS and CDR2 FQNEAQ. This CDR3 has 16 amino acids. PCR was performed using 60 Vbeta and 13 Jbeta primers. Method: immunoSEQ multiplex PCR; TCRdb's copy keeps in-frame clones and lacks some. The table includes 120,000 or so clones, approximately 80% detected once. Material: PBMCs. This chain links TRBV7-8 with TRBJ2-7; 9 nucleotides match TRBD1. The sequence was obtained from a man younger than 45 in good health and CMV-seronegative. The DNA of the CDR3 is TGTGCCAGCAGCCCGCCCGGACAGGGGCGCACCTACGAGCAGTACTTC. Translating gives CASSPPGQGRTYEQYF.